The clone carrying this TCR beta chain occurred a few times. The CDR3 is 15 amino acids. V shed 5 bases and J 6 bases; nucleotides not matched to a gene: 7. Germline-derived CDR1 and CDR2 are LNHDA and SQIVND (reference sequence). The source of the sample is a study of blood T cell repertoires in COVID-19. Study-level background: Samples taken during acute and convalescent COVID-19 were collected in the United States, Italy and Spain. The cDNA or gDNA used as material had been derived from T cells, B-cell-depleted T cells, or PBMCs.

Original methodology: Scientists estimated how many nucleated cells there were by amplifying reference gene primers. Sequencing was performed with immunoSEQ multiplex PCR; in TCRdb, only in-frame clones are kept and a portion is missing. Clone size and V and J calls were adopted from that table, with D and trimming inferred from the DNA. In the table there are approximately 75,000 clones, roughly 83% of which are singletons. The sequenced sample was peripheral blood. The sequence came from a woman older than 75 with acute or convalescent COVID-19. The chain employs TRBV19 and TRBJ2-7; 13 bases agree with TRBD2. This CDR3 is CASSDAGLAGVEQYF. CDR3 coding DNA: TGTGCCAGTAGTGACGCTGGACTAGCGGGAGTCGAGCAGTACTTC.